Listed below are T cell receptor beta chains from one sample, sequenced in a study of shared clonotypes between healthy human individuals. Some clones are missing from TCRdb's copy, which holds only in-frame ones; the method was immunoSEQ multiplex PCR. The data contain more than 2,000,000 clones, roughly nine tenths of them singletons. The specimen was naive CD4+ T cells sorted from blood. The receptors come from a man younger than 35 in good health. Each CDR3 is given with its conserved first and last residue. The D gene is left open where the match is weak. Expanded clones are given a class, and other clones once, few, many or no size at all.

d_call clone_size j_call v_call cdr3_aa cdr3_nt
NA NA TRBJ2-1 TRBV5-1 CASSSDPHNEQFF TGCGCCAGCAGCTCGGACCCTCACAATGAGCAGTTCTTC
TRBD2 NA TRBJ2-7 TRBV11-2 CASSTVELTSGIGGQYF TGTGCCAGCAGCACCGTGGAGTTGACTAGCGGGATTGGCGGGCAGTACTTC
NA NA TRBJ2-7 TRBV5-4 CASSKTASSYEQYF TGTGCCAGCAGTAAGACAGCTTCGAGCTACGAGCAGTACTTC
TRBD2 NA TRBJ2-3 TRBV4-1 CASSQDPGGTDTQYF TGCGCCAGCAGCCAAGATCCGGGAGGGACAGATACGCAGTATTTT
NA NA TRBJ1-1 TRBV6-5 CASSYSARSEAFF TGTGCCAGCAGTTACTCGGCCCGGTCTGAAGCTTTCTTT
NA NA TRBJ2-2 TRBV19 CASTLNTGELFF TGTGCCAGTACCTTAAACACCGGGGAGCTGTTTTTT
NA NA TRBJ1-4 TRBV20-1 CSAITNEKLFF TGCAGTGCTATAACTAATGAAAAACTGTTTTTT
NA NA TRBJ1-5 TRBV18 CASSPTIQGYNQPQHF TGTGCCAGCTCACCTACTATTCAGGGGTACAATCAGCCCCAGCATTTT
NA once TRBJ1-6 TRBV5-4 CASSLVAVASPLHF TGTGCCAGCAGCTTGGTTGCTGTGGCTTCACCCCTCCACTTT
NA NA TRBJ2-1 TRBV28 CASSLYGQGSYNEQFF TGTGCCAGCAGTTTATACGGCCAGGGGAGTTATAATGAGCAGTTCTTC
TRBD1 NA TRBJ2-5 TRBV5-1 CASSSGQGRGETQYF TGCGCCAGCAGCTCCGGACAGGGACGGGGGGAGACCCAGTACTTC
NA NA TRBJ1-1 TRBV10-3 CAISRDFATEAFF TGTGCCATCAGCAGGGATTTTGCCACTGAAGCTTTCTTT
NA NA TRBJ2-5 TRBV18 CASSPRKQWVVAETQYF TGTGCCAGCTCACCACGGAAACAGTGGGTCGTCGCGGAGACCCAGTACTTC
NA NA TRBJ2-5 TRBV7-2 CASSSSRDRQYF TGTGCCAGCAGCTCGAGCCGGGACCGCCAGTACTTC
TRBD2 NA TRBJ2-7 TRBV5-4 CASSSGGNGRAIEQYF TGTGCCAGCAGCTCGGGCGGAAACGGGAGGGCTATTGAGCAGTACTTC
NA NA TRBJ1-3 TRBV19 CASSIAKARVIQYSGNTIYF TGTGCCAGTAGTATAGCAAAAGCCAGGGTCATCCAATACTCTGGAAACACCATATATTTT
TRBD1 NA TRBJ2-7 TRBV11-2 CASNPGTGAFSYEQYF TGTGCCAGCAATCCCGGGACAGGGGCCTTCTCCTACGAGCAGTACTTC
TRBD1 NA TRBJ1-2 TRBV28 CASKGQGASGYTF TGTGCCAGCAAAGGACAGGGGGCCTCTGGCTACACCTTC
NA NA TRBJ2-7 TRBV9 CASSPSPISYEQYF TGTGCCAGCAGCCCTAGCCCCATTTCCTACGAGCAGTACTTC
NA few TRBJ1-4 TRBV4-2 CASSQGTGTRGHFGDEKLFF NA
NA NA TRBJ2-7 TRBV28 CASSSEAGDSSYEQYF TGTGCCAGCAGTTCAGAGGCAGGGGATTCGTCATACGAGCAGTACTTC
NA NA TRBJ2-5 TRBV5-5 CASSLATTYQETQYF TGTGCCAGCAGCTTGGCCACAACGTACCAAGAGACCCAGTACTTC
NA NA TRBJ1-4 TRBV27 CASSNQGRKDEKLFF TGTGCCAGCAGTAATCAGGGGAGGAAGGATGAAAAACTGTTTTTT
TRBD2 NA TRBJ2-1 TRBV13 CASSLETSGRSYNEQFF TGTGCCAGCAGCTTAGAGACTAGCGGGAGATCCTACAATGAGCAGTTCTTC
NA few TRBJ2-2 TRBV10-3 CAISEQNTGELFF TGTGCCATCAGTGAGCAAAACACCGGGGAGCTGTTTTTT
TRBD1 NA TRBJ2-7 TRBV4-1 CASSRTGIEQYF TGCGCCAGCAGCCGGACAGGGATCGAGCAGTACTTC
NA NA TRBJ2-1 TRBV30 CAWSVPVSGSRFF TGTGCCTGGAGTGTACCTGTAAGCGGGTCCCGGTTCTTC
NA once TRBJ2-2 TRBV10-3 CAIRPDRNTGELFF TGTGCCATCAGGCCCGACAGGAACACCGGGGAGCTGTTTTTT
TRBD1 NA TRBJ2-5 TRBV19 CASSSRQGQTQYF TGTGCCAGTAGTTCGCGACAGGGGCAGACCCAGTACTTC
TRBD1 NA TRBJ2-7 TRBV7-8 CASSLGQTFEQYF TGTGCCAGCAGCCTGGGACAGACTTTTGAGCAGTACTTC
NA NA TRBJ1-3 TRBV2 CASTPGTAGNTIYF TGTGCCAGCACCCCCGGGACCGCTGGAAACACCATATATTTT
NA NA TRBJ1-2 TRBV5-6 CASSNGGVAYGYTF TGTGCCAGCAGCAACGGGGGAGTAGCGTACGGCTACACCTTC
NA NA TRBJ2-7 TRBV7-8 CASSIRGTLYEQYF TGTGCCAGCAGTATAAGGGGTACCCTCTACGAGCAGTACTTC
NA NA TRBJ2-3 TRBV28 CASFGLISTDTQYF TGTGCCAGCTTTGGACTGATCAGCACAGATACGCAGTATTTT
NA NA TRBJ2-1 TRBV19 CASSLDRVEQFF TGTGCCAGTAGTCTGGATAGAGTTGAGCAGTTCTTC
NA NA TRBJ1-5 TRBV6-5 CASSPGDGNQPQHF TGTGCCAGCTCGCCGGGGGACGGCAATCAGCCCCAGCATTTT